A single sample is the source of the 23 T cell receptor beta chains below, sequenced in a study of shared clonotypes between healthy human individuals. The protocol was immunoSEQ multiplex PCR, while the TCRdb copy is restricted to in-frame clones and leaves out a portion. The sample holds under 650,000 clones, 90% to 97% seen once. What was sequenced was naive CD4+ T cells sorted from blood. The subset here: CD45RA+ positively selected. All receptors come from a woman in her 30s in good health.

CDR3 residues: CASSEGYEQYF. The CDR3 DNA sequence: TGTGCCAGCAGTGAAGGCTACGAGCAGTACTTC. This rearrangement joins TRBV2 to TRBJ2-7, with D unresolved. V lost 1 base, J lost 3 bases, and 1 base lay in between. The CDR3 loop spans 11 amino acids. The germline V gene has CDR1 SNHLY and CDR2 FYNNEI.

This clone appeared once. The rearrangement links TRBV10-3 to TRBJ2-1, with 9 nucleotides matching TRBD2. This CDR3 has 15 amino acids. Germline trimming cut 3 bases from V and 8 bases from J; bases unmatched to any gene: 8. The germline CDR1 and CDR2 sequences are ENHRY and SYGVKD. As DNA, the CDR3 is TGTGCCATCAGTGAATTACTAGCGGGCACGGATGAGCAGTTCTTC. Translation gives CAISELLAGTDEQFF.

The rearrangement joins TRBV30 to TRBJ2-1; 9 nucleotides align to TRBD2. From germline, CDR1 is GTSNPN and CDR2 SVGIG (reference sequence). This CDR3 is built from 15 residues. V was pared by 0 bases and J by 5 bases, with 5 bases of the junction left unmatched. The CDR3 DNA follows: TGTGCCTGGAGTGTAGGTAGCGGGAGTGACAATGAGCAGTTCTTC. It translates to CAWSVGSGSDNEQFF.

The chain carries TRBV19 and TRBJ2-1; 12 bases fit TRBD1. This CDR3 is built from 16 residues. CDR1 LNHDA and CDR2 SQIVND come from the germline V gene (reference sequence). Trimming cost V 1 base and J 10 bases; bases outside gene matches: 8. The CDR3 DNA reads TGTGCCAGTAGTATAGGCGGGACAGGGGGCCAGGGGGAGCAGTTCTTC. Translation: CASSIGGTGGQGEQFF.

The gene calls are TRBV11-2 and TRBJ1-1; no clear D. Germline V gene lookup returns CDR1 SGHAT and CDR2 FQNNGV. V was cut by 4 bases and J by 3 bases, with 6 bases left in between. CDR3 size: 12 residues. For the CDR3, the DNA is TGTGCCAGCAGCTCATACTACACTGAAGCTTTCTTT. It is translated as CASSSYYTEAFF.

The chain joins TRBV11-2 to TRBJ2-7; 7 nucleotides line up with TRBD2. Germline lookup yields CDR1 SGHAT and CDR2 FQNNGV. The CDR3 contains 16 residues. Losses at the gene ends were 2 bases for V and 7 bases for J; bases not matched to a gene: 14. DNA of the CDR3: TGTGCCAGCAGCTTACTGGCTAGCGGTAACTTGGAAGAGCAGTACTTC. Its protein product is CASSLLASGNLEEQYF.

The rearrangement links TRBV7-3 to TRBJ2-5; TRBD2 is a possible D gene (6 bases). The CDR3 is 15 amino acids. CDR1 is SGHTA, CDR2 FQGTGA, per germline. Trimming took 5 bases from V and 5 from J, leaving 18 bases between them. The CDR3 protein is CASSPKRGSWETQYF. The CDR3 DNA reads TGTGCCAGCAGCCCAAAACGGGGGTCATGGGAGACCCAGTACTTC.

The V and J genes are TRBV10-3 and TRBJ2-5; 11 nucleotides match TRBD2. The V and J ends lost 4 bases and 5 bases, in that order; junction bases with no gene match: 3. This CDR3 has 14 residues. CDR1 ENHRY and CDR2 SYGVKD come from the germline V gene. The DNA of the CDR3 is TGTGCCATCAGTGTAGCGGGAGGGCTTGAGACCCAGTACTTC. Protein sequence: CAISVAGGLETQYF.

This sequence joins TRBV6-5 and TRBJ2-3; no firm D call. The CDR3 spans 15 residues. Trimming left V 2 bases short and J 1 base short, with 10 bases between. From germline, CDR1 is MNHEY and CDR2 SVGAGI. The CDR3 DNA reads TGTGCCAGCAGTTACACCGGACGGCGCACAGATACGCAGTATTTT. Its translation is CASSYTGRRTDTQYF.

The genes are TRBV18 and TRBJ2-6; D is undetermined. This CDR3 is built from 17 residues. Trimming took 1 base from V and 0 from J, leaving 10 bases between them. Germline V gene sequence: CDR1 KGHSH, CDR2 LQKENI. CDR3 bases: TGTGCCAGCTCACCACGAGTGCCCTCCTCTGGGGCCAACGTCCTGACTTTC. Translation: CASSPRVPSSGANVLTF.

CDR3 DNA sequence: TGTGCCAGCAGTTTGACAGGACAGGGTCGCAATGAGCAGTTCTTC. This translates into CASSLTGQGRNEQFF. The chain links TRBV28 to TRBJ2-1; 8 bases fit TRBD1. V was clipped by 3 bases and J by 6 bases; unmatched bases: 7. CDR3 length equals 15 residues. Germline lookup yields CDR1 MDHEN and CDR2 SYDVKM.

About this clone: It is unclear where the CDR3 begins or ends on the DNA, so no DNA is shown, and the CDR3 is as TCRdb lists it. The chain has TRBV6-6 and TRBJ2-1. CDR1 is MNHNY, CDR2 SVGAGI, per germline (reference sequence). The CDR3 numbers 13 amino acids, ends counted. CDR3 protein: CASTSGPPHEQFF.

This clone was detected only once. The V and J genes are TRBV19 and TRBJ2-2; no reliable D call. In germline, CDR1 is LNHDA, CDR2 SQIVND (reference sequence). The CDR3 loop spans 14 amino acids. The V end was cut by 7 bases, the J end by 0 bases, with 9 bases between. CDR3 sequence reads: CASKGPTNTGELFF. CDR3 DNA sequence: TGTGCCAGTAAGGGTCCAACGAACACCGGGGAGCTGTTTTTT.

The chain uses TRBV5-1 and TRBJ2-1; 9 nucleotides agree with TRBD1. V lost 4 bases and J lost 3; bases outside the gene matches: 11. Germline CDR1 reads SGHRS; CDR2 reads YFSETQ. CDR3 size: 17 residues. The CDR3 region is CASSLLRQGDNYNEQFF. The CDR3 nucleotides are TGCGCCAGCAGCCTACTTAGACAGGGGGATAACTACAATGAGCAGTTCTTC. Using reference TRBV5-1 and TRBJ2-1 for the parts outside the CDR3, the full variable domain is KAGVTQTPRYLIKTRGQQVTLSCSPISGHRSVSWYQQTPGQGLQFLFEYFSETQRNKGNFPGRFSGRQFSNSRSEMNVSTLELGDSALYLCASSLLRQGDNYNEQFFGPGTRLTVL.

The chain combines TRBV27 with TRBJ2-3; 7 positions agree with TRBD1. CDR1 is MNHEY and CDR2 is SMNVEV in the germline V gene (reference sequence). This CDR3 spans 16 amino acids. The V and J ends lost 6 bases and 4 bases, in that order; junction bases with no gene match: 13. The CDR3 reads CASSRDRTIYPDTQYF. The CDR3 DNA reads TGTGCCAGCAGCAGGGACAGAACAATTTATCCAGATACGCAGTATTTT.

The V call is TRBV15, the J call TRBJ2-6; D perhaps matches TRBD2 (5 bases). Trimming shortened V by 0 bases and J by 2 bases, and 11 bases separated the two germline ends. CDR1 and CDR2 (germline): LNHNV, YYDKDF (reference sequence). The CDR3 covers 17 residues. The CDR3 DNA reads TGTGCCACCAGCAGAGATTTTGGAGGAACTGGGGCCAACGTCCTGACTTTC. Residues: CATSRDFGGTGANVLTF.

The chain uses TRBV28 and TRBJ2-7; TRBD2 aligns across 7 bases. J was trimmed by 4 bases and V by 6 bases; bases with no gene match: 9. The V gene's germline CDR1 is MDHEN and CDR2 SYDVKM. The CDR3 has 14 amino acids. CDR3 residues: CASRKRDYPYEQYF. As DNA, the CDR3 is TGTGCCAGCAGAAAAAGGGACTACCCTTACGAGCAGTACTTC.

The rearrangement uses TRBV6-1 and TRBJ1-2; 8 nucleotides match TRBD1. This CDR3 is 16 amino acids long. Germline V gene data show CDR1 as MNHNS and CDR2 as SASEGT. V was clipped by 0 bases and J by 8 bases; unmatched bases: 11. The CDR3 protein is CASSEALGQGARGYTF. The CDR3 region has the DNA TGTGCCAGCAGTGAAGCGTTAGGGCAGGGGGCGCGCGGCTACACCTTC.

The DNA for the CDR3 is TGTGCCAGCAGCGAGGGACTAGCGGGATACAATGAGCAGTTCTTC. As protein: CASSEGLAGYNEQFF. The V gene is TRBV5-4, the J gene TRBJ2-1, with 13 bases that match TRBD2. Trimming cost V 4 bases and J 4 bases; bases outside gene matches: 2. Germline V CDR1 and CDR2: SGHNT, YYREEE (reference sequence). The CDR3 spans 15 residues.

The chain couples TRBV27 to TRBJ1-1, with TRBD1 matching 8 bases. Germline trimming cut 5 bases from V and 6 bases from J; bases unmatched to any gene: 11. Per the germline V gene, CDR1 is MNHEY and CDR2 is SMNVEV (reference sequence). This CDR3 has 15 amino acids. CDR3 sequence (DNA): TGTGCCAGCAGTCACGACCCAGGGGGCTCCGCTGAAGCTTTCTTT. It is translated as CASSHDPGGSAEAFF.

The chain employs TRBV10-1 and TRBJ2-7, with a tentative D call TRBD1 (5 bases). The V and J ends lost 4 bases and 1 base respectively, with 8 bases between them. This CDR3 is 13 amino acids long. Germline V gene sequence: CDR1 WNHNN, CDR2 SYGVQD (reference sequence). The CDR3 DNA sequence: TGCGCCAGCAGTGGGGGCAGGTCCTACGAGCAGTACTTC. Translated, it gives CASSGGRSYEQYF.

This clone has just one count. The V and J genes are TRBV11-2 and TRBJ2-5, with D perhaps given as TRBD1 or TRBD2 (5 bases each). The end of the DNA aligns better with TRBJ2-7, so the J call may be wrong. The CDR3 has 17 amino acids. Germline V gene lookup returns CDR1 SGHAT and CDR2 FQNNGV. The CDR3 here is CASSLTIRSGPTYEQYF. DNA of the CDR3: TGTGCCAGCAGCTTAACAATCAGGTCGGGACCCACCTACGAGCAGTACTTC.

The chain couples TRBV18 to TRBJ2-7; a weak D match, TRBD1 (5 bases). CDR1 and CDR2 from the germline V gene are KGHSH and LQKENI. The V gene lost 2 bases and the J gene lost 5 bases, with 16 bases spanning the gap. The CDR3 runs to 15 residues. The CDR3, as DNA: TGTGCCAGCTCACCAGGTTCCAGGGTAGGGGACGAGCAGTACTTC. Translation: CASSPGSRVGDEQYF.